These T cell receptor beta chains were read from a single sample in a study of cytomegalovirus exposure and HLA in healthy donors. Generated by immunoSEQ multiplex PCR, the TCRdb table keeps only in-frame clones and is missing some. Among about 130,000 clones, 70% to 80% were seen once, and the ten largest hold about 3.5%. Sequencing was carried out using PBMCs. Receptor source: a man in his forties in good health and CMV-seronegative. Each CDR3 is given with its conserved first and last residue. Fields, in order: D gene, J gene, V gene, clone size, CDR3 protein, CDR3 DNA. D genes are given only for firm matches. For some rows the clone size is stated as once, few or many, or as a class when expanded; others skip it.

>TRBD2|TRBJ2-1|TRBV7-8|.
CASSPGGGQFF
TGTGCCAGCAGCCCCGGGGGGGGGCAGTTCTTC
>.|TRBJ2-5|TRBV7-2|.
CASSLDRGRETQYF
TGTGCCAGCAGCTTAGATAGAGGGAGAGAGACCCAGTACTTC
>.|TRBJ2-7|TRBV9|once
CASSPAPRLEEQYF
TGTGCCAGCAGCCCAGCCCCGCGACTGGAGGAGCAGTACTTC
>TRBD1|TRBJ1-2|TRBV9|few
CASSSTGNYGYTF
TGTGCCAGCAGCTCGACAGGGAACTATGGCTACACCTTC
>.|TRBJ1-2|TRBV14|.
CASSQDWRGVNYGYTF
TGTGCCAGCAGCCAAGATTGGAGGGGCGTTAACTATGGCTACACCTTC
>TRBD1|TRBJ1-5|TRBV5-6|.
CASSIGQGNQPQHF
TGTGCCAGCAGTATTGGACAGGGTAATCAGCCCCAGCATTTT
>TRBD1|TRBJ2-5|TRBV5-1|.
CASSLGRGETQYF
TGCGCCAGCAGCTTGGGCAGGGGGGAGACCCAGTACTTC
>.|TRBJ2-1|TRBV7-3|few
CASSLPGNEQFF
TGTGCCAGCAGCTTACCGGGTAATGAGCAGTTCTTC
>.|TRBJ1-2|TRBV28|medium-sized
CASSAYSSYGYTF
TGTGCCAGCAGTGCCTACAGTTCATATGGCTACACCTTC
>.|TRBJ1-1|TRBV7-2|once
CASSQRGRTEAFF
TGTGCCAGCAGCCAACGGGGGAGGACTGAAGCTTTCTTT
>.|TRBJ2-1|TRBV18|few
CASSPFTLGGEQFF
TGTGCCAGCTCACCGTTCACCCTCGGGGGTGAGCAGTTCTTC
>TRBD1|TRBJ1-1|TRBV13|few
CASSFYRGESTEAFF
TGTGCCAGCAGCTTTTACAGGGGCGAGAGCACTGAAGCTTTCTTT
>TRBD1|TRBJ1-5|TRBV27|.
CASGDRDQPQHF
TGTGCCAGCGGTGACAGGGATCAGCCCCAGCATTTT
>TRBD1|TRBJ2-1|TRBV6-5|.
CASTSDRGRNEQFF
TGTGCCAGCACCTCGGACAGGGGGCGAAATGAGCAGTTCTTC
>TRBD1|TRBJ1-6|TRBV7-2|.
CASSLAGTGRSPLHF
TGTGCCAGCAGCTTGGCCGGGACAGGGCGATCACCCCTCCACTTT
>.|TRBJ1-6|TRBV7-2|.
CASSLGSGPGMGPLHF
TGTGCCAGCAGCTTAGGGTCGGGCCCCGGGATGGGACCCCTCCACTTT
>TRBD1|TRBJ2-5|TRBV7-2|.
CASSLDRGTEYQETQYF
TGTGCCAGCAGCTTAGACCGTGGGACAGAGTACCAAGAGACCCAGTACTTC
>.|TRBJ1-1|TRBV6-5|.
CASFTRNRGTEAFF
TGTGCCAGCTTTACGAGGAATAGGGGCACTGAAGCTTTCTTT
>TRBD2|TRBJ2-7|TRBV6-5|.
CASSSGTSFYEQYF
TGTGCCAGCAGCAGCGGGACTAGCTTCTACGAGCAGTACTTC
>TRBD1|TRBJ1-2|TRBV9|.
CASKPQGAFGGYTF
TGTGCCAGCAAACCGCAGGGGGCGTTCGGTGGCTACACCTTC
>.|TRBJ1-1|TRBV5-1|.
CASSLVAGMNTEAFF
TGCGCCAGCAGCTTGGTTGCAGGCATGAACACTGAAGCTTTCTTT
>.|TRBJ1-2|TRBV4-2|.
CANSSQGGVGGYTF
TGTGCCAACAGCTCCCAGGGAGGCGTGGGTGGCTACACCTTC
>TRBD1|TRBJ2-5|TRBV28|once
CASSIRQGQETQYF
TGTGCCAGCAGTATCCGACAGGGGCAAGAGACCCAGTACTTC
>TRBD2|TRBJ2-7|TRBV6-1|.
CASSIYSGAYEQYF
TGTGCCAGCAGTATTTATAGCGGGGCCTACGAGCAGTACTTC
>.|TRBJ2-3|TRBV7-9|.
CASSLYPGPDTQYF
TGTGCCAGCAGCTTATACCCAGGGCCCGATACGCAGTATTTT
>.|TRBJ1-5|TRBV19|.
CASSIGDSITPQHF
TGTGCCAGTAGTATAGGAGACAGTATCACGCCCCAGCATTTT
>.|TRBJ1-1|TRBV5-1|.
CASSFGGVNTEAFF
TGCGCCAGCAGCTTCGGGGGAGTGAACACTGAAGCTTTCTTT
>TRBD1|TRBJ1-2|TRBV7-8|.
CASSEGTGGSYGYTF
TGTGCCAGCAGCGAGGGGACAGGGGGATCCTATGGCTACACCTTC
>.|TRBJ1-6|TRBV2|.
CASWLGGGNSPLHF
TGTGCCAGCTGGCTCGGTGGCGGTAATTCACCCCTCCACTTT
>TRBD2|TRBJ2-3|TRBV7-2|.
CASSRNSGGNRGTQYF
TGTGCCAGCAGCCGGAATAGCGGGGGGAACAGGGGTACGCAGTATTTT
>.|TRBJ2-7|TRBV7-2|.
CASSLAGGEQYF
TGTGCCAGCAGCTTAGCGGGGGGCGAGCAGTACTTC
>TRBD1|TRBJ2-7|TRBV30|.
CAWTGDRVREQYF
TGTGCCTGGACCGGGGACAGGGTTCGCGAGCAGTACTTC